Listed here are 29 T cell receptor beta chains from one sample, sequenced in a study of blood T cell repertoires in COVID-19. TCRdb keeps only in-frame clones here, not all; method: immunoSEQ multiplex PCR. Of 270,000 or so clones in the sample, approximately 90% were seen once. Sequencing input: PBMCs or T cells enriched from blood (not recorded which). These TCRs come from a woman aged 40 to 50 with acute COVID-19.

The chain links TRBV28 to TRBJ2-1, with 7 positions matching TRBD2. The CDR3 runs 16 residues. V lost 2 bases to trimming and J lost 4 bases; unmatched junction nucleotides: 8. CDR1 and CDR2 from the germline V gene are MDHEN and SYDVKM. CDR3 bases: TGTGCCAGCAGTTTACGGGGGGTGCAAATTTACAATGAGCAGTTCTTC. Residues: CASSLRGVQIYNEQFF.

In nucleotides, the CDR3 is TGTGCCAGCAGACTCATCGGCCCAGGGGGGTATTTT. It is translated as CASRLIGPGGYF. This chain connects TRBV2 to TRBJ1-3, with TRBD1 matching 7 bases. J lost 16 bases, V lost 6 bases, and 12 bases had no gene match. The CDR3 extends over 12 amino acids. Looked up from germline, CDR1 is SNHLY and CDR2 is FYNNEI.

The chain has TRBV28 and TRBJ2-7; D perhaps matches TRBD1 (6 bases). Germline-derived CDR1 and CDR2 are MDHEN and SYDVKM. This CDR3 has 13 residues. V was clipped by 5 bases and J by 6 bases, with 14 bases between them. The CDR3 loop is CASSLPQGGEQYF. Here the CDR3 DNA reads TGTGCCAGCAGTCTACCACAGGGCGGCGAGCAGTACTTC.

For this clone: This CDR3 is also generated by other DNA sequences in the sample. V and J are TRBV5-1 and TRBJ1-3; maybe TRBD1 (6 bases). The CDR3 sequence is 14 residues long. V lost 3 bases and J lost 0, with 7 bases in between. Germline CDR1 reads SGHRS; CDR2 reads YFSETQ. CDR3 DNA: TGCGCCAGCAGCTCACAGGGCTCTGGAAACACCATATATTTT. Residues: CASSSQGSGNTIYF.

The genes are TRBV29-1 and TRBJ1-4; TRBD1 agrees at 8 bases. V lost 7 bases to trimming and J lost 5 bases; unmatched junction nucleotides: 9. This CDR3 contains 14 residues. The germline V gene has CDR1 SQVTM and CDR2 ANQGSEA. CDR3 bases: TGCAGCGCTAGGCCCCCAGGGGGCAATGAAAAACTGTTTTTT. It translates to CSARPPGGNEKLFF.

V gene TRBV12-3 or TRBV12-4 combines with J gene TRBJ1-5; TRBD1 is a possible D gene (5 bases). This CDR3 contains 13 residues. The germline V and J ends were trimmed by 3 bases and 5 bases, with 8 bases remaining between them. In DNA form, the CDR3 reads TGTGCCAGCAGTTTGACAGATGATCAGCCCCAGCATTTT. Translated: CASSLTDDQPQHF.

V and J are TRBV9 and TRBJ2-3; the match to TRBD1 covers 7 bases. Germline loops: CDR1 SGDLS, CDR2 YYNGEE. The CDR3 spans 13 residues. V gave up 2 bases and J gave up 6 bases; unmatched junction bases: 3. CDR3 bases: TGTGCCAGCAGCGTGGACAGGTTGGATACGCAGTATTTT. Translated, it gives CASSVDRLDTQYF.

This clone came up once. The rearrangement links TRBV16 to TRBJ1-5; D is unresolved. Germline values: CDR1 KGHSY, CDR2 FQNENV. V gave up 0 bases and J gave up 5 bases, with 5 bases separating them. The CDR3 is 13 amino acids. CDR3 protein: CASSQSEDQPQHF. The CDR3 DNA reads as TGTGCCAGCAGCCAATCAGAGGATCAGCCCCAGCATTTT.

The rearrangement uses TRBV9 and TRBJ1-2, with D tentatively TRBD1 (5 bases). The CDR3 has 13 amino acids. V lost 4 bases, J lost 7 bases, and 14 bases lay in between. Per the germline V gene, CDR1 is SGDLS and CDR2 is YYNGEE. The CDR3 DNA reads TGTGCCAGCAGCAACACTCCGACAGCTGGCTACACCTTC. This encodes CASSNTPTAGYTF.

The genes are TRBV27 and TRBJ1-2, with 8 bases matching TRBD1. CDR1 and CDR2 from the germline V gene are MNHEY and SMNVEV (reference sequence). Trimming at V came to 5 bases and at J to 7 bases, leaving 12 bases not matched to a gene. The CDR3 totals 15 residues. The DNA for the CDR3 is TGTGCCAGCAGTCCATTTGTGGGCAGGGGGCCTGGCTACACCTTC. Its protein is CASSPFVGRGPGYTF.

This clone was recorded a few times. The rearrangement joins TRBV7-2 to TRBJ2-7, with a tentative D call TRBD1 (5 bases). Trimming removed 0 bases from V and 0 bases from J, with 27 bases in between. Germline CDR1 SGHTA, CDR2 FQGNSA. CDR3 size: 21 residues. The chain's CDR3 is CASSLAYSALFFRGSSYEQYV. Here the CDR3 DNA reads TGTGCCAGCAGCTTAGCTTACAGTGCCCTATTCTTTAGGGGCAGCTCCTACGAGCAGTACGTC.

DNA of the CDR3: TGTGCCATCAGTGAGGCACTAGCAGTGAATGAGCAGTTCTTC. Its translation: CAISEALAVNEQFF. The rearrangement joins TRBV10-3 to TRBJ2-1; TRBD2 might be the D (6 bases). V was shortened by 2 bases and J by 7 bases, with 12 bases between the two germline ends. CDR1 is ENHRY, CDR2 SYGVKD, per germline. CDR3 length: 14 amino acids.

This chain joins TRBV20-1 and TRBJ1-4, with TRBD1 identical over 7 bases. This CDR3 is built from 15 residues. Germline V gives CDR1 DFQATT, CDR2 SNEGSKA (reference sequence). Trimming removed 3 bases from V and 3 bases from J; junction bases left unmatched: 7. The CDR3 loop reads CSASHQGQSNEKLFF. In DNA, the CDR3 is TGCAGTGCTAGTCACCAGGGACAGTCTAATGAAAAACTGTTTTTT.

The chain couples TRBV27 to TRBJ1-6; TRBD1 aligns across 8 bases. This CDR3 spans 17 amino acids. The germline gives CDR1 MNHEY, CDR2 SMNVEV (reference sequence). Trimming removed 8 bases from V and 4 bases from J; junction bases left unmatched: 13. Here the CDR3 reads CASSHQQGDRYNSPLHF. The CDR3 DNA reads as TGTGCCAGCTCCCACCAACAAGGGGACAGGTATAATTCACCCCTCCACTTT.

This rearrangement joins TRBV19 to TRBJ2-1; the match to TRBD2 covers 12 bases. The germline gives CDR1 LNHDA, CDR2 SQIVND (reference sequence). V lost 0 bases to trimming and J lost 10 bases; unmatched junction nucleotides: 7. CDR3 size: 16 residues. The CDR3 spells CASSIDGLAGGGEQFF. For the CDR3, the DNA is TGTGCCAGTAGTATAGATGGCCTAGCGGGAGGGGGAGAGCAGTTCTTC.

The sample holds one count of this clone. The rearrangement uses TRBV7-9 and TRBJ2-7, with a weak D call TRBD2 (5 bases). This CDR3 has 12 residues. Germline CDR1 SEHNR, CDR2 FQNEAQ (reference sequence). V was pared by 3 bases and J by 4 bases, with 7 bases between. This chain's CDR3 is CASSFQRYEQYF. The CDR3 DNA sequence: TGTGCCAGCAGCTTCCAGCGGTACGAGCAGTACTTC.

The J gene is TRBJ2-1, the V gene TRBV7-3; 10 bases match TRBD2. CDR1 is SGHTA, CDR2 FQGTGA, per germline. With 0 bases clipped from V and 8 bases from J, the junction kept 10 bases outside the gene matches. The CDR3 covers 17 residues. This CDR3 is CASSLTPPPSGGDEQFF. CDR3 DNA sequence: TGTGCCAGCAGCTTAACCCCCCCTCCTAGCGGGGGAGATGAGCAGTTCTTC.

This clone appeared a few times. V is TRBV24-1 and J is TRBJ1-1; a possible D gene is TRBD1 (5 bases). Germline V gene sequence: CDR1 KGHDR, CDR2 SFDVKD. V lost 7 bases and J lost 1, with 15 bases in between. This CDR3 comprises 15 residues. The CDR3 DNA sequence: TGTGCCACCAGGGAAACCGACAGACGGAACACTGAAGCTTTCTTT. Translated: CATRETDRRNTEAFF.

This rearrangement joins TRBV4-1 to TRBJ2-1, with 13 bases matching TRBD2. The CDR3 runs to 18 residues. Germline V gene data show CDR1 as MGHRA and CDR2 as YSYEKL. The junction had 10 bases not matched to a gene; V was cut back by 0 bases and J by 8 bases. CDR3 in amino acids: CASSQDVIGLAGEDEQFF. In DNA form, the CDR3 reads TGCGCCAGCAGCCAAGATGTTATCGGACTAGCGGGAGAGGATGAGCAGTTCTTC.

The CDR3 DNA is TGTGCCACCAGTGATTTCGCCCCGGGACAGGGCGCCAATGAGCAGTTCTTC. Translated: CATSDFAPGQGANEQFF. The gene calls are TRBV24-1 and TRBJ2-1; 9 nucleotides align to TRBD1. Germline V gene sequence: CDR1 KGHDR, CDR2 SFDVKD. The CDR3 length is 17 residues. J was trimmed by 6 bases and V by 1 base; bases with no gene match: 9.

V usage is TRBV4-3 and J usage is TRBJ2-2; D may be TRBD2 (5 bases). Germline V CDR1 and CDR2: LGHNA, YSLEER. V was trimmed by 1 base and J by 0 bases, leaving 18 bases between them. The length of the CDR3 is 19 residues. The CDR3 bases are TGCGCCAGCAGCCAAGGGAACCCCAGGCCGGAGGCGAACACCGGGGAGCTGTTTTTT. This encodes CASSQGNPRPEANTGELFF.

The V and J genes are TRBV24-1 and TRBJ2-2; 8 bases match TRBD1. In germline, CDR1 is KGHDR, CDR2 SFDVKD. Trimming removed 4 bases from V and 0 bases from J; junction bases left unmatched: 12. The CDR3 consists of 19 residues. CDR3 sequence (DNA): TGTGCCACCAGTGACCCTATCACACCGGGACAGGCGAACACCGGGGAGCTGTTTTTT. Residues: CATSDPITPGQANTGELFF.

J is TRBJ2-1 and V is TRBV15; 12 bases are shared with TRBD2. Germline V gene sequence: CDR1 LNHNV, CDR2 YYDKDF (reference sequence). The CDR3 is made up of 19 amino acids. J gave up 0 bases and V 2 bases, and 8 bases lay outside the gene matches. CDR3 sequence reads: CATSRRTSGTLPSYNEQFF. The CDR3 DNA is TGTGCCACCAGCAGACGGACTAGCGGGACCCTACCCTCCTACAATGAGCAGTTCTTC.

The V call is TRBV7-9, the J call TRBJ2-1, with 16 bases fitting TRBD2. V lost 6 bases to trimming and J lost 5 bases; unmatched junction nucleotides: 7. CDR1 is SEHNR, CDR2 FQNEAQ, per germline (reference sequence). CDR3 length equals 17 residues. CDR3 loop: CASRPGTSGRVNNEQFF. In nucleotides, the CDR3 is TGTGCCAGCAGACCTGGGACTAGCGGGAGGGTTAACAATGAGCAGTTCTTC.

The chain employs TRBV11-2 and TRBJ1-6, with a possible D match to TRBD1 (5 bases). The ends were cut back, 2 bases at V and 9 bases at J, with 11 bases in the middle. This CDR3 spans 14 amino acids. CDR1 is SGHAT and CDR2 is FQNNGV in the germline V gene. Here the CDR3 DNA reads TGTGCCAGCAGCTTATCGGGGGGGGGTTCACCCCTCCACTTT. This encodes CASSLSGGGSPLHF.

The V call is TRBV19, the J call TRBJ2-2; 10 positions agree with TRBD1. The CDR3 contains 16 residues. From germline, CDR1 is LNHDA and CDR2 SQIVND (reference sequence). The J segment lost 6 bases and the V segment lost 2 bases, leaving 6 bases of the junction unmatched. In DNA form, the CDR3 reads TGTGCCAGTAGTATATCCGGGACAGGGGACGCCGGGGAGCTGTTTTTT. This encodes CASSISGTGDAGELFF.

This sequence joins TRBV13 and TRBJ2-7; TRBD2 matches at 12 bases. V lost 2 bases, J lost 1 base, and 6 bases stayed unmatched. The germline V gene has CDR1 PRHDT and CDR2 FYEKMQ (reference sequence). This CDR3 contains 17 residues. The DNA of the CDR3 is TGTGCCAGCAGCTTAAAACCAGGACTAGCGGGGTCCTACGAGCAGTACTTC. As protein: CASSLKPGLAGSYEQYF.

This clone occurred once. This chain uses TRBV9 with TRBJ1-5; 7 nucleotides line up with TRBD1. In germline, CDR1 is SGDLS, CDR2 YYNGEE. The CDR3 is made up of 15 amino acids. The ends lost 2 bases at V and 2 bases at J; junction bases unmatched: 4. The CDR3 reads CASSVTGAGNQPQHF. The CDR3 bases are TGTGCCAGCAGCGTCACAGGGGCGGGCAATCAGCCCCAGCATTTT.

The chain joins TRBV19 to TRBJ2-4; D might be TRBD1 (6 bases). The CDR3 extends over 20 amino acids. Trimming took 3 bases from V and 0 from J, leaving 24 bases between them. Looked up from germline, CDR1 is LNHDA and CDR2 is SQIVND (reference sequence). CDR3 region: CASSMTGTSSGHLAKNIQYF. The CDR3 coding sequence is TGTGCCAGTAGTATGACCGGGACATCCTCGGGCCACTTAGCCAAAAACATTCAGTACTTC.